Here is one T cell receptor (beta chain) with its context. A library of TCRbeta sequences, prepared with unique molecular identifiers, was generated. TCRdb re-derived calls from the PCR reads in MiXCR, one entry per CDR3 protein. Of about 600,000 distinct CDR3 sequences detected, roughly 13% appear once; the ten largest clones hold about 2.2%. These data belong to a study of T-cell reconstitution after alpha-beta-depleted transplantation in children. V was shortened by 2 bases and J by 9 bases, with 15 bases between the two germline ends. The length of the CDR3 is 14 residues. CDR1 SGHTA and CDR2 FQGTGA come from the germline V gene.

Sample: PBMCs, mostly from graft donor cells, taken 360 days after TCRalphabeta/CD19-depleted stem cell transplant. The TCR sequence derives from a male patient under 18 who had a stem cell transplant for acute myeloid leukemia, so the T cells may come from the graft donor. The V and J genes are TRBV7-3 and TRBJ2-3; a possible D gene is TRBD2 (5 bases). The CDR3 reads CASSLSGIEGTQYF. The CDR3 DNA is TGTGCCAGCAGCTTATCCGGGATTGAAGGCACGCAGTATTTT.